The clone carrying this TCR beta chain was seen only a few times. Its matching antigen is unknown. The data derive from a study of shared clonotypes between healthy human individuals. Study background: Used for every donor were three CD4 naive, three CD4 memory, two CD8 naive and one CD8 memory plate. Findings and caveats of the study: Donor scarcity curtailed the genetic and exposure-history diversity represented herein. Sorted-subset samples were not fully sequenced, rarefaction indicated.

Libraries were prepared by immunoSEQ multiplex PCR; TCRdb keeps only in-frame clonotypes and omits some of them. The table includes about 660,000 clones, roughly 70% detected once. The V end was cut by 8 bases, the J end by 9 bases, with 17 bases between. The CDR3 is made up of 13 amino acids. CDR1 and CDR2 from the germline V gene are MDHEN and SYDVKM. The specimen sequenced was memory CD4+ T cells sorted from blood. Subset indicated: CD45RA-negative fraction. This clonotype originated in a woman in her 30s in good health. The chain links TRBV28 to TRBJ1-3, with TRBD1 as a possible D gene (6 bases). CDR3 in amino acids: CASAGGYSRTIYF. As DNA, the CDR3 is TGTGCCAGCGCGGGGGGCTACTCTCGCACCATATATTTT.